These T cell receptor beta chains were read from a single sample in a study of control samples from healthy donors and cancer patients. Generated by immunoSEQ multiplex PCR, the TCRdb table keeps only in-frame clones and is missing some. This table has around 71,000 clones, around 87% appearing once. The sequenced sample consisted of PBMCs. These receptors were taken from a woman aged 45-65 years with head and neck cancer. The CDR3 runs from the conserved cysteine through the conserved F or W. D genes are given only for firm matches. Clone size is shown for a subset of rows, as once, few, many or a class of expanded clone.

v_gene	j_gene	abundance	d_gene	CDR3aa	CDR3nt
TRBV30	TRBJ1-4	.	TRBD1	CAWSLRDRELFF	TGTGCCTGGAGTCTCCGGGACAGGGAACTGTTTTTT
TRBV5-1	TRBJ1-1	.	TRBD1	CASSLVGDSTNTEAFF	TGCGCCAGCAGCTTGGTGGGGGACAGTACTAACACTGAAGCTTTCTTT
TRBV12-3/TRBV12-4	TRBJ1-1	once	.	CASSSGTPREAFF	TGTGCCAGCAGTTCAGGGACCCCACGAGAAGCTTTCTTT
TRBV25-1	TRBJ1-1	few	.	CASSDDGTEAFF	TGTGCCAGCAGTGATGACGGAACTGAAGCTTTCTTT
TRBV20-1	TRBJ2-7	.	.	CSAHLGYEQYF	TGCAGTGCCCACCTCGGATACGAGCAGTACTTC
TRBV5-1	TRBJ1-1	once	.	CASSLVSGNTEAFF	TGCGCCAGCAGCTTGGTTTCGGGAAATACTGAAGCTTTCTTT
TRBV2	TRBJ2-7	.	TRBD1	CASSALRDRAEQYF	TGTGCCAGCAGTGCATTGAGGGACAGGGCCGAGCAGTACTTC
TRBV6-5	TRBJ2-1	.	TRBD1	CASTGTGLNEQFF	TGTGCCAGCACCGGGACAGGGCTTAATGAGCAGTTCTTC
TRBV19	TRBJ2-2	.	TRBD2	CASSPGGALAGELFF	TGTGCCAGTAGTCCGGGGGGGGCGCTGGCCGGGGAGCTGTTTTTT
TRBV5-1	TRBJ2-2	.	.	CASSLKGAAGELFF	TGCGCCAGCAGCTTGAAGGGTGCGGCCGGGGAGCTGTTTTTT
TRBV11-3	TRBJ2-2	.	.	CASSLVSGTSNTGELFF	TGTGCCAGCAGCTTAGTTTCCGGGACCTCGAACACCGGGGAGCTGTTTTTT
TRBV14	TRBJ1-2	once	.	CASSHELGQPENYGYTF	TGTGCCAGCAGCCACGAGTTAGGACAGCCGGAGAACTATGGCTACACCTTC
TRBV5-1	TRBJ2-5	few	TRBD2	CASSLAGGWQETQYF	TGCGCCAGCAGCTTAGCGGGGGGTTGGCAAGAGACCCAGTACTTC
TRBV5-1	TRBJ1-1	.	.	CASSLNSEYEAFF	TGCGCCAGCAGCTTGAACTCCGAATATGAAGCTTTCTTT
TRBV19	TRBJ2-2	.	.	CASSIKFGRADGELFF	TGTGCCAGTAGTATTAAGTTCGGGCGGGCAGACGGGGAGCTGTTTTTT
TRBV7-9	TRBJ1-2	.	.	CASSLGPAGRNYGYTF	TGTGCCAGCAGCTTAGGCCCGGCAGGGAGGAACTATGGCTACACCTTC
TRBV5-6	TRBJ2-7	.	.	CASSLAHRDYEQYF	TGTGCCAGCAGCTTGGCCCACAGGGACTACGAGCAGTACTTC
TRBV11-2	TRBJ1-3	.	.	CASSLIAGNTIYF	TGTGCCAGCAGCTTAATAGCAGGAAACACCATATATTTT
TRBV6-2/TRBV6-3	TRBJ2-2	medium-sized	.	CASSYRTQRGELFF	TGTGCCAGCAGTTACAGGACTCAGAGGGGGGAGCTGTTTTTT
TRBV19	TRBJ2-2	.	.	CASSTPYFGDSEGELFF	TGTGCCAGTAGTACCCCTTACTTCGGGGACTCGGAAGGGGAGCTGTTTTTT
TRBV4-3	TRBJ2-4	.	.	CASSQDEGGPDIQYF	TGCGCCAGCAGCCAAGATGAGGGGGGGCCGGACATTCAGTACTTC
TRBV30	TRBJ2-2	.	TRBD2	CAWSVRLAGGTGELFF	TGTGCCTGGAGTGTACGTTTGGCGGGGGGCACCGGGGAGCTGTTTTTT
TRBV5-4	TRBJ1-4	.	.	CASSPGLATNEKLFF	TGTGCCAGCAGCCCAGGGTTGGCAACTAATGAAAAACTGTTTTTT
TRBV19	TRBJ1-6	.	.	CASSDPRTGNSPLHF	TGTGCCAGTAGTGATCCTCGAACAGGCAATTCACCCCTCCACTTT
TRBV7-3	TRBJ2-1	.	TRBD2	CASSTRLAGGHNEQFF	TGTGCCAGCAGCACGCGACTAGCGGGGGGGCACAATGAGCAGTTCTTC
TRBV5-6	TRBJ1-4	.	.	CASSKGTETATNEKLFF	TGTGCCAGCAGCAAGGGGACGGAGACTGCAACTAATGAAAAACTGTTTTTT
TRBV7-7	TRBJ2-6	.	TRBD1	CASSLRTGEAGANVLTF	TGTGCCAGCAGCCTTCGGACAGGGGAGGCTGGGGCCAACGTCCTGACTTTC
TRBV7-7	TRBJ2-1	once	.	CASSSMGAGGEQFF	TGTGCCAGCAGCTCCATGGGGGCCGGCGGTGAGCAGTTCTTC